This T cell receptor beta chain is from a study of cytomegalovirus exposure and HLA in healthy donors. As for the study in general: The same platform was used for the 100 to 150 validation repertoires and the roughly 720 first-cohort repertoires, a later analysis reported.

Donors came from a validation cohort of approximately 110 subjects, distinct from the first 666-subject cohort. Sequencing was performed with immunoSEQ multiplex PCR; in TCRdb, only in-frame clones are kept and a portion is missing. The sample holds approximately 200,000 clones, roughly 84% seen once. Germline V gene lookup returns CDR1 MNHEY and CDR2 SMNVEV (reference sequence). This CDR3 is built from 16 residues. The germline V and J ends were trimmed by 5 bases and 3 bases, with 17 bases remaining between them. This receptor was taken from a young man in good health and CMV-seropositive. The chain uses TRBV27 and TRBJ2-1, with TRBD1 as a possible D gene (6 bases). Sequencing was performed on PBMCs. The chain's CDR3 is CASSPRGQTIYNEQFF. The CDR3 bases are TGTGCCAGCAGTCCCCGGGGACAAACCATCTACAATGAGCAGTTCTTC.